The text below deals with one T cell receptor (beta chain). Antigen: not known. The length of the CDR3 is 14 residues. Germline trimming cut 1 base from V and 4 bases from J; bases unmatched to any gene: 3. The germline gives CDR1 MGHRA, CDR2 YSYEKL. The record originates from a study of cytomegalovirus exposure and HLA in healthy donors. Background on the study: Unique TCR beta sequences numbering approximately 100 million came from around 180 million T cells in an earlier analysis. Overall study results and limits: In a later analysis, a missense DCLRE1C variant was linked to TCR beta V- and J-gene trimming. The majority of TCR sequences were rare, yet some public TCRs appeared in many donors. Among CMV-associated TCR beta chains, most appeared HLA-restricted in a later analysis.

The PCR used 60 Vbeta and 13 Jbeta primers. Measured with immunoSEQ multiplex PCR; TCRdb has only the in-frame clones, and not every one. The profile covers about 130,000 clones, with 65% to 90% appearing a single time and about 0.71% taken by the ten largest. This sequence originates from a man aged 18 to 30 in good health and CMV-seronegative. Input material: PBMCs. The V gene is TRBV4-1, the J gene TRBJ2-5; 7 bases fit TRBD2. In nucleotides, the CDR3 is TGCGCCAGCAGCCAAGTTGGGGGGGGAGAGACCCAGTACTTC. Protein: CASSQVGGGETQYF.